This record covers a single T cell receptor beta chain. The source of the sample is a study of blood T cell repertoires in COVID-19. J lost 0 bases, V lost 6 bases, and 6 bases had no gene match. Germline CDR1 and CDR2: LNHNV and YYDKDF (reference sequence). This CDR3 has 16 amino acids. Methods used by the authors: Amplified reference gene primers provided the basis for estimating nucleated cell counts. Some clones are missing from TCRdb's copy, which holds only in-frame ones; the method was immunoSEQ multiplex PCR. Clonal size and the V and J genes are those of that table, whereas D and trimming came from the DNA. This sample has around 260,000 clones, with roughly 80% found just once.

The gene calls are TRBV15 and TRBJ2-1; TRBD2 aligns across 9 bases. The receptor was isolated from a man aged 55 to 69 with acute or convalescent COVID-19. Sample: peripheral blood. For the CDR3, the DNA is TGTGCCACCAGGGGGGGCGGGAGGGCCTCCTACAATGAGCAGTTCTTC. Encoded protein: CATRGGGRASYNEQFF.